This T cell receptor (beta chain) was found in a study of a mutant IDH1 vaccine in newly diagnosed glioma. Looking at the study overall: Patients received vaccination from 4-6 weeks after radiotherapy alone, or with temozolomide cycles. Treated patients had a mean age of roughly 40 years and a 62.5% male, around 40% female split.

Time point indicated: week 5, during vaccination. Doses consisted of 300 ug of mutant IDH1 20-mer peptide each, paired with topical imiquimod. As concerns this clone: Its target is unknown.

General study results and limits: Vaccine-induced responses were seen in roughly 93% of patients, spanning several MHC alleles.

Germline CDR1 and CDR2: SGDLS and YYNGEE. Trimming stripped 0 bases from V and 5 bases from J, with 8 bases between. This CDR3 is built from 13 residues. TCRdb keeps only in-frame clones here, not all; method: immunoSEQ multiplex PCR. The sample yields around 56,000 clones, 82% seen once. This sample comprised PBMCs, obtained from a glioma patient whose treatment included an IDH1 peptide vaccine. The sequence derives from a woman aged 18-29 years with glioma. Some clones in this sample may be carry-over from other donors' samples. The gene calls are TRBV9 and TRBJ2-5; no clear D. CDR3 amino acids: CASSVGPRETQYF. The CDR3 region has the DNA TGTGCCAGCAGCGTAGGGCCCAGGGAGACCCAGTACTTC.